This TCR beta chain originates from a study of radiotherapy plus CTLA-4 blockade in lung cancer. Study background: Objective responses were seen in around 17% of patients, disease control in about 30%. Study-wide points: TCR clones from tumors expanded in blood after radiotherapy plus ipilimumab. Reportedly, early blood T cell clone dynamics best predicted response, with interferon-beta.

Some clones are missing from TCRdb's copy, which holds only in-frame ones; the method was immunoSEQ multiplex PCR. The sample lists some 100,000 clones, just under 80% occurring once. Enrolled patients, whose metastatic non-small-cell lung cancer was chemo-refractory, received focal radiation plus CTLA-4 blockade with ipilimumab. The CDR3 runs to 13 residues. Trimming left V 9 bases short and J 8 bases short, with 16 bases between. CDR1 and CDR2 (germline): SNHLY, FYNNEI. Concerning this clone itself: Its target is unknown.

V gene TRBV2 combines with J gene TRBJ1-4; tentatively, D is TRBD1 (5 bases). This sample comprised peripheral blood, obtained from a patient treated with radiotherapy plus ipilimumab. The sequence came from a human donor with non-small cell lung cancer who had a partial response to radiotherapy plus ipilimumab. Here the CDR3 DNA reads TGTGCCAGTACCCGGGGCCGGGGGGAAAAACTGTTTTTT. The encoded protein is CASTRGRGEKLFF.